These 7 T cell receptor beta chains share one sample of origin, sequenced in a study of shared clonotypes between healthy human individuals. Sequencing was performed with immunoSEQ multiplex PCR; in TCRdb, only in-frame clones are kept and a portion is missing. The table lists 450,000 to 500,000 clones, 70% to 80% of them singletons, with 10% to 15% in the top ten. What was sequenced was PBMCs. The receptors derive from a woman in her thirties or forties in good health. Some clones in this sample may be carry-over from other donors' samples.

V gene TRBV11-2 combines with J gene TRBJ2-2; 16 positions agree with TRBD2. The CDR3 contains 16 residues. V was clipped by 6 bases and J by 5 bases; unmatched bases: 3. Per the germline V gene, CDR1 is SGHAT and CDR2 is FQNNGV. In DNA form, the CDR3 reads TGTGCCAGCAGGGGACTAGCGGGAGGGAGGACCGGGGAGCTGTTTTTT. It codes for CASRGLAGGRTGELFF.

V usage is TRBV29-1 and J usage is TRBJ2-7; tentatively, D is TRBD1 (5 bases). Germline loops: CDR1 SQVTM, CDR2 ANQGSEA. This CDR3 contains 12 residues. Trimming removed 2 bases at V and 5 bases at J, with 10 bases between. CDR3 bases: TGCAGCGTTGAATTCAGGGCCCACGAGCAGTACTTC. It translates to CSVEFRAHEQYF.

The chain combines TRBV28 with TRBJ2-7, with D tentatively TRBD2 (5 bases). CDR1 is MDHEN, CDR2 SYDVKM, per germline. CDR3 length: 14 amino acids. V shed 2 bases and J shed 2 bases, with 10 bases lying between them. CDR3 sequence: CASSLGSRAYEQYF. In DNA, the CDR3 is TGTGCCAGCAGTTTAGGGAGTAGGGCCTACGAGCAGTACTTC. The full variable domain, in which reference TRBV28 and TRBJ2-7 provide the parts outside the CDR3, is DVKVTQSSRYLVKRTGEKVFLECVQDMDHENMFWYRQDPGLGLRLIYFSYDVKMKEKGDIPEGYSVSREKKERFSLILESASTNQTSMYLCASSLGSRAYEQYFGPGTRLTVT.

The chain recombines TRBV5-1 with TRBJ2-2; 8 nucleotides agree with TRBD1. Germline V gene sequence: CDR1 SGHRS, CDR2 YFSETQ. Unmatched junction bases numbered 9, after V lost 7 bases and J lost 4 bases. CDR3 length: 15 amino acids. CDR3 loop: CASGYGQGFTGELFF. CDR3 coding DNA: TGCGCCAGCGGATACGGACAGGGTTTCACCGGGGAGCTGTTTTTT. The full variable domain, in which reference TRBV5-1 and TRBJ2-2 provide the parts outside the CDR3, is KAGVTQTPRYLIKTRGQQVTLSCSPISGHRSVSWYQQTPGQGLQFLFEYFSETQRNKGNFPGRFSGRQFSNSRSEMNVSTLELGDSALYLCASGYGQGFTGELFFGEGSRLTVL.

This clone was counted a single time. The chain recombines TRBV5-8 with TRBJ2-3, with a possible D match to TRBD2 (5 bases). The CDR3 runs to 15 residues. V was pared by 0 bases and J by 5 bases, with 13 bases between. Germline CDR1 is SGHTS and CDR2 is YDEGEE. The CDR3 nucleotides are TGTGCCAGCAGCTTGGGGGCCCAAGGGAGAGATACGCAGTATTTT. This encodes CASSLGAQGRDTQYF. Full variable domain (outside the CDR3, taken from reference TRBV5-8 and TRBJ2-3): EAGVTQSPTHLIKTRGQQATLRCSPISGHTSVYWYQQALGLGLQFLLWYDEGEERNRGNFPPRFSGRQFPNYSSELNVNALELEDSALYLCASSLGAQGRDTQYFGPGTRLTVL.

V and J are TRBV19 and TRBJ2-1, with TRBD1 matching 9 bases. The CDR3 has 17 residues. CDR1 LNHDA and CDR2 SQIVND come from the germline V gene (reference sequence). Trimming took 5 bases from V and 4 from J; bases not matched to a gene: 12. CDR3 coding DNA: TGTGCCAGTAGTGCCAGGGAGGGACAGGGCGCTTACAATGAGCAGTTCTTC. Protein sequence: CASSAREGQGAYNEQFF.

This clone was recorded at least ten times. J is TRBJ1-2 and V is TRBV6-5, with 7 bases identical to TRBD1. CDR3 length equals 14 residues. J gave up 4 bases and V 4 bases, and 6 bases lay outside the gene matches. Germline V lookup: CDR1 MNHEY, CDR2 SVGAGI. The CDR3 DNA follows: TGTGCCAGCAGTTCTATAGACAGGGCCTATGGCTACACCTTC. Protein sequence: CASSSIDRAYGYTF.